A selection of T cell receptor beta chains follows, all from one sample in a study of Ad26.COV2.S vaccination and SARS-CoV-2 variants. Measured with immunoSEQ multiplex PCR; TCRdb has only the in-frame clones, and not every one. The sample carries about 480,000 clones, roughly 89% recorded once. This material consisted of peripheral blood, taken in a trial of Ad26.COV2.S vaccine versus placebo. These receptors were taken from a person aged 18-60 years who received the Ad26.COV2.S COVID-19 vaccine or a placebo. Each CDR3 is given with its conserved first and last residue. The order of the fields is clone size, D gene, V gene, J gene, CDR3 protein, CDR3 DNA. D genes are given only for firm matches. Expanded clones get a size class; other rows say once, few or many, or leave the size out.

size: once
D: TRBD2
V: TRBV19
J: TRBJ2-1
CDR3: CANEREGFNEQFF
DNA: TGTGCCAACGAGCGGGAGGGATTCAATGAGCAGTTCTTC

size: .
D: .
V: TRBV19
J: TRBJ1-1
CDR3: CASIGSFEAFF
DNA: TGTGCCAGTATTGGCAGTTTTGAAGCTTTCTTT

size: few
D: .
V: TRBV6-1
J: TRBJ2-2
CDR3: CASSFRGTGGELFF
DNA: TGTGCCAGCAGTTTCCGCGGGACGGGCGGGGAGCTGTTTTTT

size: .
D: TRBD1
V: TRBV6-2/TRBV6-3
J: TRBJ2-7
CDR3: CASSGTGGYEQYF
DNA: TGTGCCAGCAGCGGGACAGGGGGCTACGAGCAGTACTTC

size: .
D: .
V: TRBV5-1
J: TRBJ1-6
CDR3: CASSFERGPLHF
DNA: TGCGCCAGCAGCTTCGAAAGGGGACCCCTCCACTTT

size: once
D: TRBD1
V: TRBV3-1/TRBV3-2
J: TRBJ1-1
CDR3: CASSPSGQGARAFF
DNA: TGTGCCAGCAGCCCCTCGGGACAGGGGGCGAGAGCTTTCTTT

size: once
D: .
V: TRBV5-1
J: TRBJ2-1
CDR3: CASSLGGTGPNGPEQFF
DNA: TGCGCCAGCAGCTTGGGGGGTACCGGGCCCAATGGGCCTGAGCAGTTCTTC

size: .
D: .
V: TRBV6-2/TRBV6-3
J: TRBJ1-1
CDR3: CASSSQLNTEAFF
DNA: TGTGCCAGCAGCTCGCAGTTGAACACTGAAGCTTTCTTT

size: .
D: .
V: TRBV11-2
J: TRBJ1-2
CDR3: CASRGNTGFGYTF
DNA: TGTGCCAGCCGAGGCAACACGGGTTTTGGCTACACCTTC

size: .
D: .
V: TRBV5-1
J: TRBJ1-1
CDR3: CASSRWGTEAFF
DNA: TGCGCCAGCAGCCGGTGGGGGACTGAAGCTTTCTTT

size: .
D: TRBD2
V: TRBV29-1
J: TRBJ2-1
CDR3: CSMTSGTSGYNEQFF
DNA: TGCAGCATGACTAGCGGGACTTCGGGCTACAATGAGCAGTTCTTC

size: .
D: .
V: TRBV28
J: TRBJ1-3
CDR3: CASSLLGLGNTIYF
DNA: TGTGCCAGCAGTTTATTGGGACTTGGAAACACCATATATTTT

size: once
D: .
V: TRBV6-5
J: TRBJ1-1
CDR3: CASSYSGGAEAFF
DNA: TGTGCCAGCAGTTATTCGGGAGGCGCTGAAGCTTTCTTT

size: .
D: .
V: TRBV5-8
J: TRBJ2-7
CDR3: CASSSQVGYEQYF
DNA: TGTGCCAGCAGCTCACAGGTAGGCTACGAGCAGTACTTC

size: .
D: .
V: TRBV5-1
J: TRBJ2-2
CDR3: CASSLVPVQSTGELFF
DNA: TGCGCCAGCAGCTTGGTTCCAGTACAGTCCACCGGGGAGCTGTTTTTT

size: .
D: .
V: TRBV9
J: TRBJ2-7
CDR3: CASSTSDEGIYEQYF
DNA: TGTGCCAGCAGCACCTCGGATGAGGGAATCTACGAGCAGTACTTC

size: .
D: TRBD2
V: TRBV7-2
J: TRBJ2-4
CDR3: CASSPKLGEGSKNIQYF
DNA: TGTGCCAGCAGCCCAAAATTGGGGGAGGGCTCCAAAAACATTCAGTACTTC

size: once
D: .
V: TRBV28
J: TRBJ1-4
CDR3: CASSPGATNEKLFF
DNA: TGTGCCAGCAGCCCGGGGGCAACTAATGAAAAACTGTTTTTT

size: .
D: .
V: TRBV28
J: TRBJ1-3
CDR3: CASIPGGVFGNTIYF
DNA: TGTGCCAGCATACCGGGAGGGGTTTTTGGAAACACCATATATTTT

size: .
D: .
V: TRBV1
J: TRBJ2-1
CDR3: CTSSQVIGLFQYEQFF
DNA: TGCACCAGCAGCCAAGTGATTGGATTATTTCAGTATGAGCAGTTCTTC

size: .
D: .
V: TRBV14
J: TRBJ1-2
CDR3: CASSQGGLGYTF
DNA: TGTGCCAGCAGCCAGGGGGGGCTCGGCTACACCTTC

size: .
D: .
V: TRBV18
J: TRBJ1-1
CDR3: CASSPLERTGLEAFF
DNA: TGTGCCAGCTCACCTCTCGAAAGAACCGGCCTGGAAGCTTTCTTT

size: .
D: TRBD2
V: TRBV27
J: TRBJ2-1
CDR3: CASTPRIGTSGTDSYNEQFF
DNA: TGTGCCAGCACCCCTCGCATTGGGACTAGCGGGACCGACTCCTACAATGAGCAGTTCTTC

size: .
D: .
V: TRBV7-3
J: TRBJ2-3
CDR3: CASSRGVPDTQYF
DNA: TGTGCCAGCAGCCGGGGAGTACCAGATACGCAGTATTTT

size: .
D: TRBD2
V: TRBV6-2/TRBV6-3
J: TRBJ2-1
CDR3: CASSYQAASGSHEQFF
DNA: TGTGCCAGCAGTTACCAAGCGGCTAGCGGGAGTCATGAGCAGTTCTTC

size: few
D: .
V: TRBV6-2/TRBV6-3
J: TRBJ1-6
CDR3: CASSYRDLDSPLHF
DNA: TGTGCCAGCAGTTACAGGGACCTGGATTCACCCCTCCACTTT

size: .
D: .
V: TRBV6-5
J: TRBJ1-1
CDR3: CASSAAGKETFF
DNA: TGTGCCAGCAGCGCTGCAGGGAAAGAGACTTTCTTT

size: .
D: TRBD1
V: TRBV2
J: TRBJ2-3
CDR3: CASSPGTGFTDTQYF
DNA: TGTGCCAGCAGTCCCGGGACAGGGTTTACAGATACGCAGTATTTT

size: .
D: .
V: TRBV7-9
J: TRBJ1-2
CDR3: CASSFADGGYTF
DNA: TGTGCCAGCAGCTTCGCCGACGGTGGCTACACCTTC

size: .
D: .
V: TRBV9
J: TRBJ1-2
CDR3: CASSALRTDGSPYGYTF
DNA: TGTGCCAGCAGCGCCCTACGGACAGACGGGAGCCCCTATGGCTACACCTTC

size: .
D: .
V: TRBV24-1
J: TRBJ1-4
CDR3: CATSSGATNEKLFF
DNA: TGTGCCACCAGTTCGGGTGCAACTAATGAAAAACTGTTTTTT

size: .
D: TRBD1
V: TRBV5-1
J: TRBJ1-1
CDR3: CASSFGDRGLSVTEAFF
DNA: TGCGCCAGCAGCTTTGGAGACAGGGGATTAAGTGTCACTGAAGCTTTCTTT